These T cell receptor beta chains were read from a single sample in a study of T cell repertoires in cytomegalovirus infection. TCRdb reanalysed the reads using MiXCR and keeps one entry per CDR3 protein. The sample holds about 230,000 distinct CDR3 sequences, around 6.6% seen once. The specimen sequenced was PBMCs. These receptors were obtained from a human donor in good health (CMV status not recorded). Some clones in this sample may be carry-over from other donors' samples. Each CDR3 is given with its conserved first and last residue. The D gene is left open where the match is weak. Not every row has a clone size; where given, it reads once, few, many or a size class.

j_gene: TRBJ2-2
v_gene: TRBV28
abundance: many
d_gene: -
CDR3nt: TGTGCCAGCAGTACCACGACGAGGGAGCTGTTTTTT
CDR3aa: CASSTTTRELFF

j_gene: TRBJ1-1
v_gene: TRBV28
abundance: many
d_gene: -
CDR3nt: TGTGCCAGCAGTCCGGCGACAAGCTTGAACACTGAAGCTTTCTTT
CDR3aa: CASSPATSLNTEAFF

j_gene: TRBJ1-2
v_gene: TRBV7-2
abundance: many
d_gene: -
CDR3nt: TGTGCCAGCAGCTTAGCATCTGGTGACAGCTACACCTTC
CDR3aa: CASSLASGDSYTF

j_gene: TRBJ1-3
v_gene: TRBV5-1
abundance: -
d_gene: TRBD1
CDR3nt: TGCGCCAGCAGCCCTACTCAGGGGGCGAACACTGGAAACACCATATATTTT
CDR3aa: CASSPTQGANTGNTIYF

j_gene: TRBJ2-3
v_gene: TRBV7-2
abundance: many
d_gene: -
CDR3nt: TGTGCCAGCAGCCTTCAGCCGGTCGCTGGGGATACGCAGTATTTT
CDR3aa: CASSLQPVAGDTQYF

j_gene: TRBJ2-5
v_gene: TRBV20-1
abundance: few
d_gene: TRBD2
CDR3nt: TGCAGTGCTGGAGCCTCTAGCGGGGGGGCCCAGACCCAGTACTTC
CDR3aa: CSAGASSGGAQTQYF

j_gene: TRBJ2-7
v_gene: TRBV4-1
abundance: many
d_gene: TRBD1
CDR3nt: TGCGCCAGCAGCCAAATGTACAGGGGGAGTGGATACGAGCAGTACTTC
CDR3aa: CASSQMYRGSGYEQYF

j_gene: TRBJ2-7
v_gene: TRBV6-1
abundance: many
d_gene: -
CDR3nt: TGTGCCAGCAGTGAAAGAAGCCCCTACGAGCAGTACTTC
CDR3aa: CASSERSPYEQYF

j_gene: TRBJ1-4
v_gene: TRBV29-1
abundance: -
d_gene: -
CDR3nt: TGCAGCGGTAATGACGGCGGGAAACTGTTTTTT
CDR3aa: CSGNDGGKLFF

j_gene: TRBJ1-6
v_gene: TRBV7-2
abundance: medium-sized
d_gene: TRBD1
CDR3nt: TGTGCCAGCAGCTCAACCGGGACAGGGTTCTATAATTCACCCCTCCACTTT
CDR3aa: CASSSTGTGFYNSPLHF

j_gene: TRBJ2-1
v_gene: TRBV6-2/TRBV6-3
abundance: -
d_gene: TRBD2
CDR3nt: TGTGCCACCGCTGGCGGGGGGGCTGGGAACAATGAGCAGTTCTTC
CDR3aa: CATAGGGAGNNEQFF

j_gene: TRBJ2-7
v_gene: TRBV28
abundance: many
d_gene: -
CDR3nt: TGTGCCAGCAGTTTCCCAGACAGGACCTACGAGCAGTACTTC
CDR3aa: CASSFPDRTYEQYF

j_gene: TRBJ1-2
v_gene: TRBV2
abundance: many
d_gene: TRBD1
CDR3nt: TGTGCCAGCCTACCCGGGACAGGGGGCGATGGCTACACCTTC
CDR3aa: CASLPGTGGDGYTF

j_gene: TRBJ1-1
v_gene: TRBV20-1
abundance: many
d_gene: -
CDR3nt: TGCAGTGCTAGGGGGCATTTCATGAACACTGAAGCTTTCTTT
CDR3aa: CSARGHFMNTEAFF

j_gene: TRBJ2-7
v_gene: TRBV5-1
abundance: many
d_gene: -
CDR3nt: TGCGCCAGCAGCTTGGCGGGCGGGGGCCGTTCCTACGAGCAGTACTTC
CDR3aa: CASSLAGGGRSYEQYF

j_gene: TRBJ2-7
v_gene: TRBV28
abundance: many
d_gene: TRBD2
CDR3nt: TGTGCCAGCAGCTTTATCGGGAGGACGGGCGAGCAGTACTTC
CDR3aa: CASSFIGRTGEQYF

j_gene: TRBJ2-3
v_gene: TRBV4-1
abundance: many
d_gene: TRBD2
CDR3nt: TGCGCCAGCAGCCCCGAGCGGGGGGGCCTTGTAGATACGCAGTATTTT
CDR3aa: CASSPERGGLVDTQYF

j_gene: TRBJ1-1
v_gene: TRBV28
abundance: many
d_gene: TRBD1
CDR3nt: TGTGCCAGCAGTTTATTGTTACAGGGGGGGATGGGGAGGACTGAAGCTTTCTTT
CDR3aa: CASSLLLQGGMGRTEAFF

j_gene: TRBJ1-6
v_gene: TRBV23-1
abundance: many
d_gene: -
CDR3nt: TGCGCCAGCAGTCAACCTGGGGGAGGAGGCTCACCCCTCCACTTT
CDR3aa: CASSQPGGGGSPLHF

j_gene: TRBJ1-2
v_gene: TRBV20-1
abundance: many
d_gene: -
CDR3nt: TGCAGTGCTAGTAAAGGGGACTATGGCTACACCTTC
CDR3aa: CSASKGDYGYTF

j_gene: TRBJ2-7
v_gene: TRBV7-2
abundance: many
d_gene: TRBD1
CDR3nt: TGTGCCAGCAGCCTTTCGACAGGGATATACGAGCAGTACTTC
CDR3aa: CASSLSTGIYEQYF

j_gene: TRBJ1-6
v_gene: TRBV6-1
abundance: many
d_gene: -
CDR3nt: TGTGCCAGCAGTGAAGTGAGGATCTGGTCACCCCTCCACTTT
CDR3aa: CASSEVRIWSPLHF

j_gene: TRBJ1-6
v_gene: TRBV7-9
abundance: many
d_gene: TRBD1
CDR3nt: TGTGCCAGCAGCTTAGAGAGCCAGGGGGCGTCACCCCTCCACTTT
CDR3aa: CASSLESQGASPLHF

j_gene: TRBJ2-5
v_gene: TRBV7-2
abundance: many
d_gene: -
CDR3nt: TGTGCCAGCAGCTTAGAGGGCGAGGGGACCCAGTACTTC
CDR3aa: CASSLEGEGTQYF

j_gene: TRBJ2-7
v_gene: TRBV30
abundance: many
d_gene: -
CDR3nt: TGTGCCTGGACCCCCCTCAAGGAGATAGGCGAGCAGTACTTC
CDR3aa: CAWTPLKEIGEQYF

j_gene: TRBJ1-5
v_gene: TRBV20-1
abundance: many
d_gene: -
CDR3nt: TGCAGTGCGACGCTTGGGAACAATCAGCCCCAGCATTTT
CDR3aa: CSATLGNNQPQHF

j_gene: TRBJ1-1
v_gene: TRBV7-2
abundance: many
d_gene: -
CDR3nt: TGTGCCAGCAGCTCTCGACAAGATGCTGAAGCTTTCTTT
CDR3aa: CASSSRQDAEAFF

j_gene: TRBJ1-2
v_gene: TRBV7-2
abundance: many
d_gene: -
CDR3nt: TGTGCCAGCAGGGGGCCCGCCGGGAACTATGGCTACACCTTC
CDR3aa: CASRGPAGNYGYTF

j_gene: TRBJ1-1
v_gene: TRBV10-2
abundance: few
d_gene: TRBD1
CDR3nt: TGCGCCAGCAGAGCCGGGACAGGTAGGGTAAGGGAAGCTGAAGCTTTCTTT
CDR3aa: CASRAGTGRVREAEAFF

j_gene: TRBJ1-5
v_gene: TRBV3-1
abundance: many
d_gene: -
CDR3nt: TGTGCCAGCAGCCAAGAAGGGATTCAGCCCCAGCATTTT
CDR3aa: CASSQEGIQPQHF

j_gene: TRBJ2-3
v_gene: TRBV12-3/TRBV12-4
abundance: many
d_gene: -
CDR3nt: TGTGCCAGCAGTCCTCCTAGCGACCCAGATACGCAGTATTTT
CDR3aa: CASSPPSDPDTQYF

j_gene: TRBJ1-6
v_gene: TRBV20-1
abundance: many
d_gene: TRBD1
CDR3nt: TGCAGTGCTCAACAGGGGCGGAATTCACCCCTCCACTTT
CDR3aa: CSAQQGRNSPLHF

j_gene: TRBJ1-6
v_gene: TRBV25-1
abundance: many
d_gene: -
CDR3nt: TGTGCCAGCAGTGACTCGGCCAGAGGGGATTCACCCCTCCACTTT
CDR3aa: CASSDSARGDSPLHF

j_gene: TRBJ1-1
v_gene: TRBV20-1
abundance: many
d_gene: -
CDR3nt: TGCAGTGCTAGATCCCACTCCGGCTCCACTGAAGCTTTCTTT
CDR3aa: CSARSHSGSTEAFF

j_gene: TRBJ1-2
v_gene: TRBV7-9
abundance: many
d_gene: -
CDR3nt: TGTGCCAGCAGCTCGAGGGCGGAAAGCTACACCTTC
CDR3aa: CASSSRAESYTF

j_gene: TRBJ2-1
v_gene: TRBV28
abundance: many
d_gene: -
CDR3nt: TGTGCCAGCAGTCTGAGGTTTGGGCAGTTCTTC
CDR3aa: CASSLRFGQFF

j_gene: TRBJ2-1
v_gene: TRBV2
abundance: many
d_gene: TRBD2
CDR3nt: TGTGCCAGCAGCGACGGGGGGGCACGGGAGCAGTTCTTC
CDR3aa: CASSDGGAREQFF